The 13 T cell receptor beta chains given below trace back to one sample, sequenced in a study of shared clonotypes between healthy human individuals. Sequencing was performed with immunoSEQ multiplex PCR; in TCRdb, only in-frame clones are kept and a portion is missing. The table records more than 2,000,000 clones, over 90% of them present only once. Sequences were obtained from naive CD4+ T cells from PBMCs. Subset meaning: CD45RA+ positively selected. The receptors here all came from a man between 18 and 35 years old in good health. Some clones in this sample may be carry-over from other donors' samples.

The chain has TRBV7-2 and TRBJ1-1; D gene unclear. Trimming took 6 bases from V and 11 from J, leaving 16 bases between them. This CDR3 comprises 12 residues. CDR1 is SGHTA, CDR2 FQGNSA, per germline. DNA for the CDR3: TGTGCCAGCAGAGAGCCGGCGCGCCAGGCTTTCTTT. Its translation: CASREPARQAFF.

This clone showed up just once. The rearrangement links TRBV7-9 to TRBJ2-1; D remains ambiguous. The CDR3 runs 11 residues. V was shortened by 2 bases and J by 9 bases, with 5 bases between the two germline ends. Germline CDR1 SEHNR, CDR2 FQNEAQ (reference sequence). The CDR3 here is CASSLTGEQFF. The DNA for the CDR3 is TGTGCCAGCAGCTTAACCGGTGAGCAGTTCTTC.

A few counts support this clone. The chain employs TRBV29-1 and TRBJ1-1; D is possibly TRBD1 (6 bases). The CDR3 contains 15 residues. The V gene lost 3 bases and the J gene lost 1 base, with 15 bases spanning the gap. The germline V gene has CDR1 SQVTM and CDR2 ANQGSEA. As DNA, the CDR3 is TGCAGCGTTGATGTAGCAGGGGTATCGAACACTGAAGCTTTCTTT. Translating gives CSVDVAGVSNTEAFF. Full variable domain (outside the CDR3, taken from reference TRBV29-1 and TRBJ1-1): SAVISQKPSRDICQRGTSLTIQCQVDSQVTMMFWYRQQPGQSLTLIATANQGSEATYESGFVIDKFPISRPNLTFSTLTVSNMSPEDSSIYLCSVDVAGVSNTEAFFGQGTRLTVV.

The chain combines TRBV6-1 with TRBJ1-4, with 11 bases aligning to TRBD1. Unmatched junction bases numbered 3, after V lost 6 bases and J lost 3 bases. The CDR3 loop spans 15 amino acids. The V gene's germline CDR1 is MNHNS and CDR2 SASEGT. The CDR3 sequence is CASREGQGANEKLFF. The DNA for the CDR3 is TGTGCCAGCAGGGAGGGACAGGGGGCTAATGAAAAACTGTTTTTT.

The V gene is TRBV6-5, the J gene TRBJ1-2; 8 bases match TRBD1. Germline CDR1 reads MNHEY; CDR2 reads SVGAGI. V lost 0 bases and J lost 7; bases outside the gene matches: 7. There are 15 residues in the CDR3. Here the CDR3 reads CASSYSPDRVGGYTF. The CDR3 coding sequence is TGTGCCAGCAGTTACTCTCCGGACAGGGTGGGTGGCTACACCTTC.

The count of this clone is one. This chain links TRBV2 with TRBJ2-5; D gene uncertain. The germline V gene encodes CDR1 SNHLY and CDR2 FYNNEI. This CDR3 contains 13 residues. Trimming shortened V by 1 base and J by 7 bases, and 10 bases separated the two germline ends. CDR3 protein: CASSEGQSGTQYF. The CDR3 bases are TGTGCCAGCAGTGAAGGGCAGTCAGGGACCCAGTACTTC.

The gene calls are TRBV27 and TRBJ2-7; D is unclear. V lost 3 bases and J 2 bases, leaving 8 bases between the germline ends. The CDR3 sequence is 13 residues long. The V gene's germline CDR1 is MNHEY and CDR2 SMNVEV (reference sequence). CDR3 residues: CASSLNVAYEQYF. CDR3 in DNA: TGTGCCAGCAGTTTGAACGTAGCCTACGAGCAGTACTTC.

The chain links TRBV7-2 to TRBJ2-1; D gene unclear. Germline V CDR1 and CDR2: SGHTA, FQGNSA. The CDR3 loop spans 14 amino acids. The V and J ends lost 3 bases and 8 bases respectively, with 14 bases between them. CDR3 region: CASSLSGGRDEQFF. The CDR3 DNA follows: TGTGCCAGCAGCTTGTCCGGTGGCAGAGATGAGCAGTTCTTC.

The chain carries TRBV7-2 and TRBJ1-1; no reliable D call. This CDR3 contains 15 residues. V lost 2 bases and J lost 2, with 12 bases in between. In germline, CDR1 is SGHTA, CDR2 FQGNSA. This CDR3 is CASSLWVAANTEAFF. DNA for the CDR3: TGTGCCAGCAGCTTATGGGTGGCAGCTAACACTGAAGCTTTCTTT.

The chain couples TRBV4-2 to TRBJ2-7; 8 nucleotides match TRBD2. V lost 0 bases and J lost 2; bases outside the gene matches: 6. CDR3 length: 16 amino acids. The V gene's germline CDR1 is LGHNA and CDR2 YNFKEQ. The CDR3 nucleotides are TGTGCCAGCAGCCAAGATGAGAGCGGGAGAGCCTACGAGCAGTACTTC. This gives the protein CASSQDESGRAYEQYF.

This clone was recorded once. The gene calls are TRBV28 and TRBJ2-5; TRBD2 matches at 10 bases. The CDR3 runs 15 residues. V gave up 3 bases and J gave up 7 bases; unmatched junction bases: 8. The germline V gene encodes CDR1 MDHEN and CDR2 SYDVKM. CDR3 nucleotide sequence: TGTGCCAGCAGTTTCCGGTCTAGCGGGAGTGTGACCCAGTACTTC. Protein: CASSFRSSGSVTQYF.

The chain employs TRBV6-1 and TRBJ2-1; a weak D match, TRBD2 (5 bases). Trimming removed 5 bases at V and 0 bases at J, with 11 bases between. CDR1 MNHNS and CDR2 SASEGT come from the germline V gene. The CDR3 has 15 residues. The CDR3 DNA reads as TGTGCCAGCAGTCGTAGCGAGAGCTCCTACAATGAGCAGTTCTTC. As protein: CASSRSESSYNEQFF.

The rearrangement links TRBV6-6 to TRBJ2-7; possible D gene TRBD2, 6 bases. This CDR3 has 13 residues. The V end was cut by 4 bases, the J end by 6 bases, with 13 bases between. Germline V CDR1 and CDR2: MNHNY, SVGAGI (reference sequence). The CDR3 nucleotides read TGTGCCAGCAGTTTAGGGACTCCCCCCGAGCAGTACTTC. It yields the protein CASSLGTPPEQYF.